This TCR beta chain was obtained from a study of technical replicates of blood from several donors. V shed 1 base, J shed 10 bases, and the junction held 8 bases outside the gene matches. Germline V gene data show CDR1 as SGHAT and CDR2 as FQNNGV. This CDR3 region has 16 residues. Assay used: immunoSEQ multiplex PCR; TCRdb lists only in-frame clones, some missing. Of some 77,000 clones in the sample, 85% to 95% were seen once. V and J are TRBV11-2 and TRBJ2-1, with 12 bases fitting TRBD2. The sequencing input was T cells isolated from PBMCs. The receptor comes from a human donor in good health. The CDR3 DNA follows: TGTGCCAGCAGCTTAGGACCGACTAGCGGGAGTGAGGAGCAGTTCTTC. Translation: CASSLGPTSGSEEQFF.